The clone carrying this T cell receptor beta chain has at least ten counts. Its cognate antigen is unknown. The sample is drawn from a study of T cell repertoires in cytomegalovirus infection. About the study: Newly reported HLA-C-restricted and thoroughly characterized HLA-B-restricted CMV epitopes were employed. Study-wide points: There were HLA-C-restricted CMV-specific TCR beta clonotypes dominating the ex vivo response.

TCRdb independently ran MiXCR on the reads; one entry per CDR3 protein. Here the sample spans about 900,000 distinct CDR3 sequences, roughly 30% being singletons. V shed 5 bases and J shed 8 bases, with 10 bases lying between them. CDR3 length: 12 residues. Germline loops: CDR1 SGHVS, CDR2 FNYEAQ. The chain is built from TRBV7-6 and TRBJ2-1; a possible D gene is TRBD1 (6 bases). This sequence originates from a human donor in good health (CMV status not recorded). Some clones in this sample may be carry-over from other donors' samples. Source: cultured CD8+ T cells from PBMCs, taken from culture after CMV antigen stimulation. The CDR3 sequence is CASSAPGDEQFF. The CDR3 DNA is TGTGCCAGCAGCGCCCCAGGGGATGAGCAGTTCTTC.